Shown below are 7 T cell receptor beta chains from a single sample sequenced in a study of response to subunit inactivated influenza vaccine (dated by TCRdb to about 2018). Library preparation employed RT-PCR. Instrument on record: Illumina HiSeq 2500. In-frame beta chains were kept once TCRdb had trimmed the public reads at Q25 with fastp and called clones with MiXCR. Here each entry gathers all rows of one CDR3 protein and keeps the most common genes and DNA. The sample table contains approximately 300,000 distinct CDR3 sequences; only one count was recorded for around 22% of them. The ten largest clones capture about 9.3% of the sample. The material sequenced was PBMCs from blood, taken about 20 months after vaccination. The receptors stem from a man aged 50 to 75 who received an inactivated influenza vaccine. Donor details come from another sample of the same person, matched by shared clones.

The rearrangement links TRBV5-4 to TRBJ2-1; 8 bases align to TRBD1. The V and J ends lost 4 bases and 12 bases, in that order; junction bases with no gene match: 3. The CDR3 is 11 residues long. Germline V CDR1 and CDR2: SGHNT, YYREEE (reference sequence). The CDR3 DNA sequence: TGTGCCAGCAGCCCAGGACAGGGGCAGTTCTTC. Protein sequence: CASSPGQGQFF.

Here the CDR3 reads CASSTAGTGGTEAFF. The DNA for the CDR3 is TGTGCCAGCAGTACAGCCGGGACAGGGGGCACTGAAGCTTTCTTT. This chain connects TRBV28 to TRBJ1-1, with 11 bases lining up with TRBD1. CDR1 is MDHEN and CDR2 is SYDVKM in the germline V gene. The CDR3 loop spans 15 amino acids. The V gene end was trimmed by 5 bases and the J gene end by 4 bases; junction bases not matched to a gene: 6.

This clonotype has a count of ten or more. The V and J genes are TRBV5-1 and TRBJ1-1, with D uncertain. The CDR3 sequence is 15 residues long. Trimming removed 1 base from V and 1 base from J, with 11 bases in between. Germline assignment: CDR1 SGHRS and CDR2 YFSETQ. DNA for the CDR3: TGCGCCAGCAGCTTGTCGGCGGGCTGGAACACTGAAGCTTTCTTT. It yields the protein CASSLSAGWNTEAFF.

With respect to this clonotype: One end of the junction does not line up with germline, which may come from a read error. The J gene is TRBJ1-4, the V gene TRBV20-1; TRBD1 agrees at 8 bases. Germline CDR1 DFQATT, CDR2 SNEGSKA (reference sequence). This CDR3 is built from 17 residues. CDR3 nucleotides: TGCAGTGCCACGATGATAGAACCGGGACAGGTTAATGAAGAACTGTTTTTT. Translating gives CSATMIEPGQVNEELFF.

The CDR3 spells CASSLAGGKNGYTF. The CDR3 DNA is TGTGCCAGCAGCTTAGCCGGGGGTAAGAATGGCTACACCTTC. The chain is built from TRBV7-2 and TRBJ1-2; possible D gene TRBD1, 5 bases. V lost 0 bases and J lost 6, with 11 bases in between. Germline V gives CDR1 SGHTA, CDR2 FQGNSA. CDR3 length: 14 amino acids.

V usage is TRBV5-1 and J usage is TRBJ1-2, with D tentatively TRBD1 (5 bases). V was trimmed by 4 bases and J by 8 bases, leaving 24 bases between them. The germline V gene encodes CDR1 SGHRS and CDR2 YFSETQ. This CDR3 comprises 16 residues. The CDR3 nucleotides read TGCGCCAGCAGCCTGGAGGTTCGGGCTGGGGGATACGGCTACACCTTC. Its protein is CASSLEVRAGGYGYTF.

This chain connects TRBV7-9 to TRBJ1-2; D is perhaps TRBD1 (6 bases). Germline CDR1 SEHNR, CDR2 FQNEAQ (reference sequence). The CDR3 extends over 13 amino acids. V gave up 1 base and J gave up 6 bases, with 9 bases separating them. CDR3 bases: TGTGCCAGCAGCTTAGGGAACAGGGATGGCTACACCTTC. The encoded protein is CASSLGNRDGYTF.